This T cell receptor (beta chain) was documented in a study of immune characterization of retroperitoneal liposarcoma. This CDR3 has 10 amino acids. Germline V gene lookup returns CDR1 MNHNS and CDR2 SASEGT. One entry per CDR3 protein, called by TCRdb with MiXCR from the PCR reads. The data contain about 10,000 distinct CDR3 sequences, 37% of them seen just once; the ten biggest clones take up approximately 22%. The chain uses TRBV6-1 and TRBJ2-3, with D possibly matching TRBD1 (5 bases). The last part of the DNA fits TRBJ2-7 better; the J call may be wrong. The sequence was obtained from a male donor with retroperitoneal liposarcoma. The specimen sequenced was tumor tissue. In nucleotides, the CDR3 is TGTGCCAGCAGGCGGACAGAGCAGTACTTC. Residues: CASRRTEQYF.